This T cell receptor (beta chain) originates from a study of monozygotic twins with inflammatory bowel disease. Two rounds of nested PCR, of around 16 and 10 cycles, were run on TCRalpha and TCRbeta cDNA. TCRdb reprocessed the 5' RACE reads, keeping one entry per CDR3 protein, no DNA. The sample has about 380,000 distinct CDR3 sequences. Blood was collected, 2 to 2.5 ml per donor. There are 13 residues in the CDR3. Germline lookup yields CDR1 DFQATT and CDR2 SNEGSKA (reference sequence). Study results and limitations: IBD patients share fewer clonotypes with other people than healthy twins do, especially with disease activity. Telling apart the different T cell subtypes was not possible.

On this clonotype: What it binds is not known.

Sequenced sample: blood. This receptor was obtained from a human donor with ulcerative colitis or Crohn's disease, or a healthy co-twin of an affected twin (not recorded which). J is TRBJ2-5 and V is TRBV20-1; TCRdb reports TRBD1, a call that lacks DNA to check it against. The CDR3 spells CSARDRGGLDQYF.